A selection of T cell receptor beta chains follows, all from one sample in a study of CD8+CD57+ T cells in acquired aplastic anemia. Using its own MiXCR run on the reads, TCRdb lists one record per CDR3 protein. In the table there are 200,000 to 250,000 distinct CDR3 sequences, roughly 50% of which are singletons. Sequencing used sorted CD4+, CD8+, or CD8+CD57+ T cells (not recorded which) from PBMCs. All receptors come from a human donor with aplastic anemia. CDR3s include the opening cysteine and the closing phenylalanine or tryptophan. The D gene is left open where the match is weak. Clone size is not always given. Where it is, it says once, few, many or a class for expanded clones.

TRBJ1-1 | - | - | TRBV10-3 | CAISEYGQNTEAFF | TGTGCCATCAGTGAGTACGGCCAGAACACTGAAGCTTTCTTT
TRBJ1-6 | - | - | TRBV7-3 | CASSVRPGGADNSPLHF | TGTGCCAGTAGTGTCCGACCGGGCGGGGCGGATAATTCACCCCTCCACTTT
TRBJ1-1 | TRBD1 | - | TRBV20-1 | CSARDREGNTEAFF | TGCAGTGCCAGGGACAGGGAAGGAAACACTGAAGCTTTCTTT
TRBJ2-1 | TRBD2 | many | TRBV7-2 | CASSASGGVYNEQFF | TGTGCCAGCAGCGCTAGCGGGGGGGTTTACAATGAGCAGTTCTTC
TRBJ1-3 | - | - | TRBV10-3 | CAIRAPDGRVGNTIYF | TGTGCCATCAGAGCTCCGGATGGCAGGGTAGGAAACACCATATATTTT
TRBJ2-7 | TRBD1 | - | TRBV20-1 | CSASGQGPYEQYF | TGCAGTGCTAGTGGACAGGGTCCCTACGAGCAGTACTTC
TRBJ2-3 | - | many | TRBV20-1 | CSARTQQGTDTQYF | TGCAGTGCTCGAACCCAACAGGGCACAGATACGCAGTATTTT
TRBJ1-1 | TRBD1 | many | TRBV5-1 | CASRDGTGDTEAFF | TGCGCCAGCAGGGATGGGACAGGGGACACTGAAGCTTTCTTT
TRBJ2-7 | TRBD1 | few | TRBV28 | CASSPLSGTGIFDEQYF | TGTGCCAGCAGTCCCCTGTCTGGGACAGGGATTTTCGACGAGCAGTACTTC
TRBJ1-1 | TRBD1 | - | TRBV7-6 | CASSLGQVPLNTEAFF | TGTGCCAGCAGTTTAGGACAGGTCCCTTTGAACACTGAAGCTTTCTTT
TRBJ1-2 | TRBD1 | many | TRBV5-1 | CASSLSGGDYGYTF | TGCGCCAGCAGCTTGTCAGGGGGCGACTATGGCTACACCTTC
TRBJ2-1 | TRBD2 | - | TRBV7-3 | CASSFGLAGPDTQFF | TGTGCCAGCAGCTTCGGACTAGCGGGCCCAGATACGCAGTTCTTC
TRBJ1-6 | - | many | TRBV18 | CASSSGQNSPLHF | TGTGCCAGCTCATCAGGCCAGAATTCACCCCTCCACTTT
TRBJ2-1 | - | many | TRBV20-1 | CSVLADVNEQFF | TGCAGTGTTCTAGCTGATGTGAATGAGCAGTTCTTC
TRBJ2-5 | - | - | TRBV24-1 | CATSDPLRDQETQYF | TGTGCCACCAGTGATCCCCTAAGGGACCAAGAGACCCAGTACTTC
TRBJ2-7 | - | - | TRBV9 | CASSRVSAGEQYF | TGTGCCAGCAGCCGTGTGTCGGCTGGCGAGCAGTACTTC
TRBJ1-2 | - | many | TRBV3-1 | CASSQPELNYGYTF | TGTGCCAGCAGCCAACCGGAACTCAACTATGGCTACACCTTC
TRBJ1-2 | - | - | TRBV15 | CATSSLVGSNYGYTF | TGTGCCACCAGCAGCTTGGTGGGCAGTAACTATGGCTACACCTTC
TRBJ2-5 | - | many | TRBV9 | CASSGARGQHEETQYF | TGTGCCAGCAGCGGCGCCCGCGGACAGCACGAAGAGACCCAGTACTTC
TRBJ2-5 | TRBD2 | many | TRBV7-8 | CASSLVWRGTQETQYF | TGTGCCAGCAGCTTAGTCTGGCGGGGGACCCAAGAGACCCAGTACTTC
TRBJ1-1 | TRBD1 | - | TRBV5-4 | CASSPTPGQGAANTEAFF | TGTGCCAGCAGCCCAACCCCGGGACAGGGGGCCGCTAACACTGAAGCTTTCTTT
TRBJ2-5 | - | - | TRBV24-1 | CATSDAASSMETQYF | TGCGCCACCAGTGATGCTGCCAGCAGTATGGAGACCCAGTACTTC
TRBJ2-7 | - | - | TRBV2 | CASSAGRDYEQYF | TGTGCCAGCAGTGCGGGGCGGGACTACGAGCAGTACTTC
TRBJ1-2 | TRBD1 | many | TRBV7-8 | CASSSGQSLNYGYTF | TGTGCCAGCAGCTCGGGACAGTCGCTTAACTATGGCTACACCTTC
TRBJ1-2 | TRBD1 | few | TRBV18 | CASSPSTGQYGYTF | TGTGCCAGCTCACCTAGTACGGGACAGTATGGCTACACCTTC
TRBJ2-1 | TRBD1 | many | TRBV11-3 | CASSQRQGINEQFF | TGTGCCAGCAGCCAACGACAGGGGATCAATGAGCAGTTCTTC
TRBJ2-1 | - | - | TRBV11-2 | CASSFSGGSYNEQFF | TGTGCCAGCAGCTTCTCTGGGGGCTCCTACAATGAGCAGTTCTTC
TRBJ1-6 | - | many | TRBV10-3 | CAIRGSQGIMLDSPLHF | TGTGCCATCAGAGGATCCCAGGGGATAATGCTGGATTCACCCCTCCACTTT
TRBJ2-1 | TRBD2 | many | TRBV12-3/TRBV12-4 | CASQVKRGGFYNEQFF | TGTGCCAGCCAAGTTAAGCGGGGGGGCTTCTACAATGAGCAGTTCTTC
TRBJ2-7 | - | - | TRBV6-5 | CASSLGQNYEQYF | TGTGCCAGCAGCCTAGGACAGAACTACGAGCAGTACTTC
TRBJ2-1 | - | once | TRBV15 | CATSRDLPGYNEQFF | TGTGCCACCAGCAGAGATTTGCCAGGCTACAATGAGCAGTTCTTC
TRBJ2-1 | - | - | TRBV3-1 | CASSQADSNEQFF | TGTGCCAGCAGCCAAGCGGATTCGAATGAGCAGTTCTTC
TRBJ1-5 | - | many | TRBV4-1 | CASSQSPWGVRHF | TGCGCCAGCAGCCAATCACCCTGGGGGGTCCGGCATTTT
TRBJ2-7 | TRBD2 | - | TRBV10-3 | CATSDKLAGPYEQYF | TGTGCCACCAGTGACAAACTAGCGGGGCCCTACGAGCAGTACTTC
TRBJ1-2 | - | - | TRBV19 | CASSSTGYGYTF | TGTGCCAGTAGTAGTACAGGTTATGGCTACACCTTC
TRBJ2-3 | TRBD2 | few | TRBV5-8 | CASSLGGLAGYTQYF | TGTGCCAGCAGCTTGGGGGGACTAGCGGGGTATACGCAGTATTTT
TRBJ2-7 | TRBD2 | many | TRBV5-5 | CASSPPGGREQYF | TGTGCCAGCAGCCCTCCGGGGGGGCGCGAGCAGTACTTC
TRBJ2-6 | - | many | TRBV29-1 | CSAGTGANVLTF | TGCAGCGCTGGGACTGGGGCCAACGTCCTGACTTTC
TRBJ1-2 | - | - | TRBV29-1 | CSVDYGHGYTF | TGCAGCGTTGATTACGGGCATGGCTACACCTTC
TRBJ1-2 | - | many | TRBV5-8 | CASRSQQYGYTF | TGTGCCAGCCGCAGCCAGCAATATGGCTACACCTTC
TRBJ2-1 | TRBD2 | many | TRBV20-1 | CSARGLAGGISNEQFF | TGCAGTGCTAGAGGACTAGCGGGGGGTATCTCCAATGAGCAGTTCTTC
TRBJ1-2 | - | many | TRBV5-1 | CASSPDSFYGYTF | TGCGCCAGCAGCCCGGACAGCTTCTATGGCTACACCTTC
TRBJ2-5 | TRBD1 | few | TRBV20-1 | CSARPGQGRGNQPQYF | TGCAGTGCTAGACCGGGACAGGGAAGGGGCAATCAGCCCCAGTACTTC
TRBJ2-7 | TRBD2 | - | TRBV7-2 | CASSPRRGGSYEQYF | TGTGCCAGCAGCCCAAGGCGCGGGGGGAGCTACGAGCAGTACTTC
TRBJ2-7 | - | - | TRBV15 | CATSRGGLGTAPDEQYF | TGTGCCACCAGCAGAGGGGGGCTGGGGACTGCCCCCGACGAGCAGTACTTC
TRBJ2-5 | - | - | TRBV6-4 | CASSDGGGGQETQYF | TGTGCCAGCAGTGACGGGGGAGGGGGACAAGAGACCCAGTACTTC
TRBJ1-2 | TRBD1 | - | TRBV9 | CASSVEGQGAGGYTF | TGTGCCAGCAGCGTAGAGGGACAGGGGGCGGGTGGCTACACCTTC
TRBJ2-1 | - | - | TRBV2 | CASSPIALEQFF | TGTGCCAGCAGCCCCATAGCCCTTGAGCAGTTCTTC
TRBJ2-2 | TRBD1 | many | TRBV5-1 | CASSAGTGGRTGELFF | TGCGCCAGCAGTGCCGGGACAGGGGGCAGGACCGGGGAGCTGTTTTTT
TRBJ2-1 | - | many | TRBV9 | CASSVAVVANEQFF | TGTGCCAGCAGCGTAGCTGTCGTGGCCAATGAGCAGTTCTTC
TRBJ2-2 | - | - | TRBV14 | CASSPGTENTGELFF | TGTGCCAGCAGCCCAGGGACGGAGAACACCGGGGAGCTGTTTTTT
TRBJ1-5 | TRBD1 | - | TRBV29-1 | CSARTGGIGGQPQHF | TGCAGCGCAAGGACAGGGGGCATTGGAGGTCAGCCCCAGCATTTT
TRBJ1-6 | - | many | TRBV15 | CATSSDHNSPLHF | TGTGCCACCAGCAGCGATCATAATTCACCCCTCCACTTT
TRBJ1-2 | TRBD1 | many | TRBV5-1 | CASSLAGTANYGYTF | TGCGCCAGCAGCTTGGCCGGGACAGCTAACTATGGCTACACCTTC
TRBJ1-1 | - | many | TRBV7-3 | CASSLNSQNEAFF | TGTGCCAGCAGCTTAAACAGCCAGAATGAAGCTTTCTTT
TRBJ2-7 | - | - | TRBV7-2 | CASSPLGDYEQYF | TGTGCCAGCAGCCCCCTCGGTGATTACGAGCAGTACTTC